This T cell receptor (beta chain) was profiled in a study of regulatory T cells in long-lasting Graves disease. CDR3 regions were amplified by Arm-PCR using iRepertoire HTBI primers to build TCR beta libraries. TCRdb reanalysed the multiplex PCR reads using MiXCR and keeps one entry per CDR3 protein. The sample includes roughly 560,000 distinct CDR3 sequences, 9.5% to 15% of them seen just once. V was cut by 3 bases and J by 7 bases, with 7 bases left in between. The CDR3 spans 11 residues. Germline loops: CDR1 DFQATT, CDR2 SNEGSKA (reference sequence). As for time point: newly diagnosed GD, antithyroid drugs for less than 3 months. Extracted PBMC RNA gave rise to the TCR library. This clonotype was recorded many times. A further study also used this sample, focusing on T cells in Graves' hyperthyroidism and ophthalmopathy.

V gene TRBV20-1 combines with J gene TRBJ2-1; D remains unclear. The sequence was obtained from a woman in her twenties or thirties with Graves disease. This material consisted of peripheral blood mononuclear cells (PBMCs), taken at new diagnosis, from a patient treated with antithyroid drugs. CDR3 amino acids: CSASMGNEQFF. For the CDR3, the DNA is TGCAGTGCTAGTATGGGGAATGAGCAGTTCTTC.